Below are 8 T cell receptor beta chains sequenced from a single sample in a study of blood T cell repertoires in COVID-19. The table came from immunoSEQ multiplex PCR; TCRdb's copy has only in-frame clones and leaves some out. Among 200,000 to 300,000 clones listed, around 90% were seen once. The sample comprised peripheral blood. These receptor sequences come from a woman aged 55-69 years with COVID-19, enrolled during active disease.

The chain links TRBV5-1 to TRBJ1-4, with 9 positions matching TRBD1. Germline-derived CDR1 and CDR2 are SGHRS and YFSETQ. J gave up 5 bases and V 1 base, and 6 bases lay outside the gene matches. The CDR3 consists of 16 residues. The CDR3 spells CASSLMGQGLNEKLFF. The DNA of the CDR3 is TGCGCCAGCAGCTTGATGGGACAGGGCTTAAATGAAAAACTGTTTTTT.

This chain connects TRBV6-2 or TRBV6-3 to TRBJ1-5; TRBD1 agrees at 10 bases. V shed 0 bases, J shed 0 bases, and the junction held 8 bases outside the gene matches. The CDR3 loop spans 19 amino acids. The germline gives CDR1 MNHEY, CDR2 SVGEGT. Here the CDR3 reads CASSYSLGTGVFSNQPQHF. The CDR3 coding sequence is TGTGCCAGCAGTTACTCGTTAGGGACAGGGGTATTTAGCAATCAGCCCCAGCATTTT.

CDR3: CAWNRDSRSGNTIYF. DNA of the CDR3: TGTGCCTGGAACCGGGACTCTCGCTCTGGAAACACCATATATTTT. V is TRBV30 and J is TRBJ1-3; D might be TRBD1 (5 bases). Trimming stripped 4 bases from V and 0 bases from J, with 13 bases between. This CDR3 is 15 amino acids long. The V gene's germline CDR1 is GTSNPN and CDR2 SVGIG (reference sequence). Full variable domain (remainder filled in from reference TRBV30 and TRBJ1-3): SQTIHQWPATLVQPVGSPLSLECTVEGTSNPNLYWYRQAAGRGLQLLFYSVGIGQISSEVPQNLSASRPQDRQFILSSKKLLLSDSGFYLCAWNRDSRSGNTIYFGEGSWLTVV.

This sequence joins TRBV11-1 and TRBJ1-6, with D perhaps matching TRBD1 (6 bases). In germline, CDR1 is SGHAT, CDR2 FQDESV (reference sequence). The CDR3 loop spans 13 amino acids. With 0 bases removed from V and 12 bases from J, the gap between germline ends came to 9 bases. In nucleotides, the CDR3 is TGTGCCAGCAGCTTAGCCAGGGGCGGACCCCTCCACTTT. Residues: CASSLARGGPLHF.

The chain uses TRBV6-1 and TRBJ1-2; TRBD1 aligns across 9 bases. The CDR3 loop spans 13 amino acids. The J segment lost 8 bases and the V segment lost 3 bases, leaving 4 bases of the junction unmatched. Germline values: CDR1 MNHNS, CDR2 SASEGT. CDR3 sequence (DNA): TGTGCCAGCAGTGACCGACAGGGGGACGGCTACACCTTC. Translation: CASSDRQGDGYTF.

This clone was seen once. The J gene is TRBJ1-2, the V gene TRBV7-8, with 7 bases lining up with TRBD1. The V gene end was trimmed by 5 bases and the J gene end by 6 bases; junction bases not matched to a gene: 12. CDR3 length: 15 residues. The germline V gene encodes CDR1 SGHVS and CDR2 FQNEAQ. For the CDR3, the DNA is TGTGCCAGCAGCCCCCGGGACAGCTTTACTGATGGCTACACCTTC. Translated, it gives CASSPRDSFTDGYTF.

J is TRBJ1-5 and V is TRBV2; D uncertain. The CDR3 runs to 12 residues. V was shortened by 7 bases and J by 5 bases, with 9 bases between the two germline ends. Looked up from germline, CDR1 is SNHLY and CDR2 is FYNNEI. The CDR3 here is CASNVLYQPQHF. The CDR3 nucleotides are TGTGCCAGCAACGTACTCTATCAGCCCCAGCATTTT.

The rearrangement joins TRBV29-1 to TRBJ1-5; the D gene is possibly TRBD1 (5 bases). The CDR3 contains 13 residues. Germline values: CDR1 SQVTM, CDR2 ANQGSEA. Trimming stripped 6 bases from V and 6 bases from J, with 15 bases between. The CDR3 sequence: CSVGGGSGQPQHF. CDR3 nucleotide sequence: TGCAGCGTCGGGGGGGGTTCGGGTCAGCCCCAGCATTTT.